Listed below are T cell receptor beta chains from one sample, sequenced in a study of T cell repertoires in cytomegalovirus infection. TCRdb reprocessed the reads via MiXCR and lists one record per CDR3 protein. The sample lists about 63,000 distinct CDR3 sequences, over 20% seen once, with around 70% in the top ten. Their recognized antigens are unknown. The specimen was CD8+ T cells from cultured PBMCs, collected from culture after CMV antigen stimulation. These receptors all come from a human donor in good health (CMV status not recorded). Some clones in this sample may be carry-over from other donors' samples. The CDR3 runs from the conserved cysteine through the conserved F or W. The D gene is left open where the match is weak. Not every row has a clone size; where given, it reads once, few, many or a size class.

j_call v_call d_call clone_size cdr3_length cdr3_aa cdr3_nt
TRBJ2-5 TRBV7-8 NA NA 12 CASSLDQETQYF TGTGCCAGCAGCTTAGACCAAGAGACCCAGTACTTC
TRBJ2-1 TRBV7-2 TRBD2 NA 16 CASSLARLGEGSGQFF TGTGCCAGCAGCTTAGCGCGTCTAGGGGAGGGGAGTGGGCAGTTCTTC
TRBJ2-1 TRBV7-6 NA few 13 CASSLVRGPEQFF TGTGCCAGCAGCTTGGTCAGGGGCCCTGAGCAGTTCTTC
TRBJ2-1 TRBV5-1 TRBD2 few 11 CASSGGNEQFF TGCGCCAGCTCGGGGGGGAATGAGCAGTTCTTC
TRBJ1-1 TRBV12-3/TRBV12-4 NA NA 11 CASSLSTEAFF TGTGCCAGCAGTTTGAGCACTGAAGCTTTCTTT
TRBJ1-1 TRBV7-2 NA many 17 CASSLGHLNVVRTEAFF TGTGCCAGCAGCTTAGGACATTTAAACGTGGTACGCACTGAAGCTTTCTTT
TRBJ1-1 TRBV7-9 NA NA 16 CASSFWWGDSNTEAFF TGTGCCAGCAGCTTTTGGTGGGGGGACTCGAACACTGAAGCTTTCTTT
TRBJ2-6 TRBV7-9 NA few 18 CASRSQPGHNSGANVLTF TGTGCCAGCAGATCACAACCGGGCCATAACTCTGGGGCCAACGTCCTGACTTTC
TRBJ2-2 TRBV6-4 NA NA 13 CASSDSGTGELFF TGTGCCAGCAGTGACTCGGGCACCGGGGAGCTGTTTTTT
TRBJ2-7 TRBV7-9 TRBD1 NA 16 CASSSQIGTGEREQYF TGTGCCAGCAGCTCCCAAATAGGGACAGGGGAACGCGAGCAGTACTTC
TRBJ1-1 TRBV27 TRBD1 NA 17 CASSLSLGTGDGTEAFF TGTGCCAGCAGTTTATCGCTCGGGACAGGGGATGGCACTGAAGCTTTCTTT
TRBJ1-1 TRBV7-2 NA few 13 CASSFWGWTEAFF TGTGCCAGCAGCTTCTGGGGTTGGACTGAAGCTTTCTTT
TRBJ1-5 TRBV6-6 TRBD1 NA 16 CASIGGDRGRWEPQHF TGTGCCAGCATCGGGGGGGACAGGGGGCGGTGGGAGCCCCAGCATTTT
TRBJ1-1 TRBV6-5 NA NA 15 CASSPIGWVGAEAFF TGTGCCAGCAGCCCGATAGGGTGGGTAGGGGCTGAAGCTTTCTTT
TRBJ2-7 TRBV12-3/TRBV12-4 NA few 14 CASKSRDFTDEQYF TGTGCCAGCAAGAGCAGGGATTTCACGGACGAGCAGTACTTC
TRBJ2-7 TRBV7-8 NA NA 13 CASSSRLPYEQYF TGTGCCAGCAGCTCAAGATTACCCTACGAGCAGTACTTC
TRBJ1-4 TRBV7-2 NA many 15 CASSLAPAGNEKLFF TGTGCCAGCAGCTTAGCGCCGGCAGGGAATGAAAAACTGTTTTTT
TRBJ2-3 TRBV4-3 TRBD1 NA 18 CASSQDSGGTGVADTQYF TGCGCCAGCAGCCAGGATTCCGGAGGAACAGGGGTGGCAGATACGCAGTATTTT
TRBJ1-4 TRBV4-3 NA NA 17 CASSQDTRAPFNEKLFF TGCGCCAGCAGCCAAGACACCAGGGCTCCTTTCAATGAAAAACTGTTTTTT
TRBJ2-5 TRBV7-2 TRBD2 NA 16 CASSSLSGGYQETQYF TGTGCCAGCAGCTCCCTTAGCGGGGGGTACCAAGAGACCCAGTACTTC
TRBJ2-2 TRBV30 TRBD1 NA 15 CAWSDRTGRNGELFF TGTGCCTGGAGTGATCGGACAGGGAGAAACGGGGAGCTGTTTTTT
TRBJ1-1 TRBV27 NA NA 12 CASRTVNTEAFF TGTGCCAGCAGAACAGTGAACACTGAAGCTTTCTTT
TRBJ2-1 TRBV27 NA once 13 CASRRPQGDEQFF TGTGCCAGCCGTCGACCGCAAGGCGATGAGCAGTTCTTC
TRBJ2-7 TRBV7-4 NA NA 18 CASSNPDGLRQIPYEQYF TGTGCCAGCAGTAATCCCGACGGATTACGACAAATTCCATACGAGCAGTACTTC
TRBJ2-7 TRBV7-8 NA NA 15 CASTPSGAAHYEQYF TGTGCCAGCACCCCATCGGGGGCCGCCCACTACGAGCAGTACTTC
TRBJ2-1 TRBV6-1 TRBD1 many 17 CASSFQGTGGSYNEQFF TGTGCCAGCAGTTTCCAGGGGACAGGGGGCTCCTACAATGAGCAGTTCTTC
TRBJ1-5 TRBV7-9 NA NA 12 CASTLGDQPQHF TGTGCCAGCACTTTGGGGGATCAGCCCCAGCATTTT
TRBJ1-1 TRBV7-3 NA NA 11 CASSPMAEAFF TGTGCCAGCAGCCCGATGGCTGAAGCTTTCTTT
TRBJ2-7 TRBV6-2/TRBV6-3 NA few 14 CASSYGGGPYEQYF TGTGCCAGCAGTTACGGCGGGGGCCCCTACGAGCAGTACTTC
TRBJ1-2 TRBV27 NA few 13 CASSLGHGRGYTF TGTGCCAGCAGTTTGGGACACGGCCGAGGCTACACCTTC
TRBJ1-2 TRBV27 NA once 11 CASRFGGGYTF TGTGCCAGCAGATTCGGTGGTGGCTACACCTTC
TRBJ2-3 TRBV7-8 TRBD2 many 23 CASSRILAGAPYLLKTSTDTQYF TGTGCCAGCAGCCGGATACTAGCGGGGGCCCCCTATCTCCTTAAGACTAGCACAGATACGCAGTATTTT
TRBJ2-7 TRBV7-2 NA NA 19 CASSLANFRRQGNSYEQYF TGTGCCAGCAGCTTGGCCAATTTCCGAAGGCAGGGGAACTCCTACGAGCAGTACTTC
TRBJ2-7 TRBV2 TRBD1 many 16 CASMPIRDRVNYEQYF TGTGCCAGCATGCCGATCCGGGACAGGGTTAACTACGAGCAGTACTTC
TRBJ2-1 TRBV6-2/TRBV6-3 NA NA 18 CASSYGVGAGSSYNEQFF TGTGCCAGCAGTTACGGGGTCGGGGCGGGGAGCTCCTACAATGAGCAGTTCTTC
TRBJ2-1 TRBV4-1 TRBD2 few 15 CASSYGTSGGNEQFF TGCGCCAGCAGCTACGGGACTAGCGGGGGCAATGAGCAGTTCTTC
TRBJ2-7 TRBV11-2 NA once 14 CASSLGGQRYEQYF TGTGCCAGCAGCTTAGGGGGACAAAGATACGAGCAGTACTTC
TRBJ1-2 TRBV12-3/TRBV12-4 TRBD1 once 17 CASSLRDRGLEEFGYTF TGTGCCAGCAGTTTAAGGGACAGGGGATTGGAGGAGTTTGGCTACACCTTC
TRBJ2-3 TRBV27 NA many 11 CASSFSDTQYF TGTGCCAGCAGTTTTTCAGATACGCAGTATTTT
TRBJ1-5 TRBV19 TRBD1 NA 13 CASSRDRNQPQHF TGTGCCAGTAGTCGGGACAGAAATCAGCCCCAGCATTTT
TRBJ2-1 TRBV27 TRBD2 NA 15 CASSLSSGGANEQFF TGTGCCAGCAGTTTATCTAGCGGGGGGGCGAATGAGCAGTTCTTC
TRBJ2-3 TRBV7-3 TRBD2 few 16 CASSPTGGRSTDTQYF TGTGCCAGCAGTCCCACGGGGGGGCGAAGCACAGATACGCAGTATTTT
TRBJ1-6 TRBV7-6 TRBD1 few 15 CASSLETGEYSPLHF TGTGCCAGCAGCTTAGAGACAGGGGAATATTCACCCCTCCACTTT
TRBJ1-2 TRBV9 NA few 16 CASSVEQDLTPYGYTF TGTGCCAGCAGCGTAGAACAGGACTTGACTCCCTATGGCTACACCTTC
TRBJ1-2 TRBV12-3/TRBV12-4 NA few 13 CASSFQTNYGYTF TGTGCCAGCAGTTTCCAGACGAACTATGGCTACACCTTC
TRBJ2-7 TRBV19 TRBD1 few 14 CASSRMSGTVEQYF TGTGCCAGTAGTAGAATGTCCGGGACAGTAGAGCAGTACTTC
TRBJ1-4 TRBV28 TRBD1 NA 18 CASRPQGGYVVTNEKLFF TGTGCCAGCAGACCTCAGGGGGGATATGTGGTAACTAATGAAAAACTGTTTTTT
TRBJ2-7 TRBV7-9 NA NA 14 CASSLSGERYEQYF TGTGCCAGCAGCTTATCCGGGGAGCGCTACGAGCAGTACTTC
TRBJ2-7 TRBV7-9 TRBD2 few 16 CASSSSGGPEFYEQYF TGTGCCAGCAGCTCGAGCGGGGGGCCAGAATTCTACGAGCAGTACTTC
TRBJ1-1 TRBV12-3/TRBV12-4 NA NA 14 CASTPGTPNTEAFF TGTGCCAGCACCCCCGGGACTCCGAACACTGAAGCTTTCTTT
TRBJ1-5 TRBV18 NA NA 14 CASSETNGNRPQHF TGTGCCAGCTCTGAAACCAATGGGAATCGGCCCCAGCATTTT
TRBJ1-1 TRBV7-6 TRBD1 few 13 CASSQGQPGEAFF TGTGCCAGCAGCCAGGGACAGCCTGGAGAAGCTTTCTTT
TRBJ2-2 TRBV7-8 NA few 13 CAVSSANTGELFF TGTGCCGTAAGCTCCGCGAACACCGGGGAGCTGTTTTTT
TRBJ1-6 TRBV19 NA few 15 CASSPVLRDDSPLHF TGTGCCAGTAGCCCGGTTCTCAGGGACGATTCACCCCTCCACTTT
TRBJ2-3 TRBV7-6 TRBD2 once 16 CASSPRLAGEAHTQYF TGTGCCAGCAGCCCCAGACTAGCGGGGGAGGCTCATACGCAGTATTTT
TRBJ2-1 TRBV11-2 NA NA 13 CASSQWTGNEQFF TGTGCCAGCAGCCAGTGGACTGGCAATGAGCAGTTCTTC
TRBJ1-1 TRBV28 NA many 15 CASSLSGVLNTEAFF TGTGCCAGCAGTTTATCGGGGGTACTGAACACTGAAGCTTTCTTT
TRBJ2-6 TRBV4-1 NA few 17 CASSQETISSGANVLTF TGCGCCAGCAGCCAAGAAACTATTAGCTCTGGGGCCAACGTCCTGACTTTC
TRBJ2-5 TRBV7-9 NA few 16 CASSLPRGESVETQYF TGTGCCAGCAGCTTGCCCAGGGGAGAGTCGGTAGAGACCCAGTACTTC
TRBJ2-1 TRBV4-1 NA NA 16 CASSRDGAGPYNEQFF TGCGCCAGCAGCCGAGACGGGGCAGGGCCTTACAATGAGCAGTTCTTC